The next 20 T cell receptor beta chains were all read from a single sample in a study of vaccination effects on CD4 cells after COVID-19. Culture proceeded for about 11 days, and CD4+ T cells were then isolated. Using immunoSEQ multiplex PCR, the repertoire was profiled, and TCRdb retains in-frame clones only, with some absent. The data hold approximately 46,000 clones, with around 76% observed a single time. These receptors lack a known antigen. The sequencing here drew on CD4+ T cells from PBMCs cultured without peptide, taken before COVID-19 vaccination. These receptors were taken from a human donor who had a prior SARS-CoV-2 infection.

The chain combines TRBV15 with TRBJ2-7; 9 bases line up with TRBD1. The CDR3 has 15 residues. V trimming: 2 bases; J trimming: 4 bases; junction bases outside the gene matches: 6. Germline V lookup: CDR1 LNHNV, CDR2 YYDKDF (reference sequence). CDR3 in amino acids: CATSRLKTGGYEQYF. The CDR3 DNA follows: TGTGCCACCAGCAGACTTAAGACAGGGGGGTACGAGCAGTACTTC.

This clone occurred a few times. The CDR3 sequence: CAISDGDREAYEQYF. The CDR3 bases are TGTGCCATCAGTGATGGGGACAGGGAGGCCTACGAGCAGTACTTC. This rearrangement joins TRBV10-3 to TRBJ2-7; TRBD1 aligns across 9 bases. The CDR3 totals 15 residues. J was trimmed by 2 bases and V by 3 bases; bases with no gene match: 5. The germline gives CDR1 ENHRY, CDR2 SYGVKD.

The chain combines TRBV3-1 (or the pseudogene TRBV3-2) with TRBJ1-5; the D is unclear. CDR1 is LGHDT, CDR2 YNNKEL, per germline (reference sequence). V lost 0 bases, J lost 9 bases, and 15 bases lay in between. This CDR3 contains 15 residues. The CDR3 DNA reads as TGTGCCAGCAGCCAAGATTCGGGCTCCTTACGGCCCCAGCATTTT. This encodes CASSQDSGSLRPQHF.

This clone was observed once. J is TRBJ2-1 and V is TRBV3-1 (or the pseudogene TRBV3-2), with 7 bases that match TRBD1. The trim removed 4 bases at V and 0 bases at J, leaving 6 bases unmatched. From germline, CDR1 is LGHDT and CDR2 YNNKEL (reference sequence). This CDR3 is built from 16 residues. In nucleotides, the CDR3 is TGTGCCAGCAGCCTCGAAGCAGGGGGCTCCTACAATGAGCAGTTCTTC. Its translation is CASSLEAGGSYNEQFF.

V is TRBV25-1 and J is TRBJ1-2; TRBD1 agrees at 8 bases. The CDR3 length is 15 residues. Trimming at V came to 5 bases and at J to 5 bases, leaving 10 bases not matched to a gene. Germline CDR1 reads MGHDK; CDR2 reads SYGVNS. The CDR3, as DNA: TGTGCCAGCAGTCAAACTGGCGACAGGGGATATGGCTACACCTTC. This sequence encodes CASSQTGDRGYGYTF.

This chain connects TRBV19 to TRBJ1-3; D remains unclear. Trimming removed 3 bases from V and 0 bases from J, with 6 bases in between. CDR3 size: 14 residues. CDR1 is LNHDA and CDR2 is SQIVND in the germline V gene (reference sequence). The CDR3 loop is CASSIGISGNTIYF. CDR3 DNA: TGTGCCAGTAGTATCGGGATCTCTGGAAACACCATATATTTT. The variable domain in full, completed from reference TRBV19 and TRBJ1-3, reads DGGITQSPKYLFRKEGQNVTLSCEQNLNHDAMYWYRQDPGQGLRLIYYSQIVNDFQKGDIAEGYSVSREKKESFPLTVTSAQKNPTAFYLCASSIGISGNTIYFGEGSWLTVV.

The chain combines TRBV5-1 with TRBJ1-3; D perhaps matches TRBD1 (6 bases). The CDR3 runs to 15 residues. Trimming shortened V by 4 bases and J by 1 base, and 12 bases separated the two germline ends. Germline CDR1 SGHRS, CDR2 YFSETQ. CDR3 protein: CASSPTGKSGNTIYF. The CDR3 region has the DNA TGCGCCAGCAGCCCCACAGGGAAATCTGGAAACACCATATATTTT.

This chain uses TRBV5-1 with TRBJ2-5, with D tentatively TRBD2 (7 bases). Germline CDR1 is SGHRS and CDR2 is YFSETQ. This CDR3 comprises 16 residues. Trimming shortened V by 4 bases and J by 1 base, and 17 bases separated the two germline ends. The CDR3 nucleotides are TGCGCCAGCAGCCCGGGTGGGGGGGGCTTCCAAGAGACCCAGTACTTC. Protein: CASSPGGGGFQETQYF.

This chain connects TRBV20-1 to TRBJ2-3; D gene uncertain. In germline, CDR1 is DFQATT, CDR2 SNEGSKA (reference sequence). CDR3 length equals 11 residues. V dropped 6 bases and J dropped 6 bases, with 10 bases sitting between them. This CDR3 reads CSAYLGDTQYF. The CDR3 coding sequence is TGCAGTGCCTATCTGGGGGATACGCAGTATTTT.

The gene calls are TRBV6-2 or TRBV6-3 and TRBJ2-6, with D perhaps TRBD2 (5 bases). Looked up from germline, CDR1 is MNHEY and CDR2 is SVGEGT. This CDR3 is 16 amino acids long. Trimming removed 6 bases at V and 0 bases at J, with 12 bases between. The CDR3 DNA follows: TGTGCCAGCAGCCCCGGGAAAAACTCTGGGGCCAACGTCCTGACTTTC. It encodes CASSPGKNSGANVLTF.

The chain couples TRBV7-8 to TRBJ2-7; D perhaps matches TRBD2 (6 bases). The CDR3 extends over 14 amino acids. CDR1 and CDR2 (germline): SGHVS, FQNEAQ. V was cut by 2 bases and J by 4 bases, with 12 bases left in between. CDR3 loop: CASSLQGRGYEQYF. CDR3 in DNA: TGTGCCAGCAGCTTACAGGGTCGGGGGTACGAGCAGTACTTC.

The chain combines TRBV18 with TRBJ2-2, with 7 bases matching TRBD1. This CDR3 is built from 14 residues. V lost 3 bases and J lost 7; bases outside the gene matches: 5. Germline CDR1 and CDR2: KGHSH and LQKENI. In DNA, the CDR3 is TGTGCCAGCTCACCGAGGGGGCGCGGCGGGGAGCTGTTTTTT. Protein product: CASSPRGRGGELFF.

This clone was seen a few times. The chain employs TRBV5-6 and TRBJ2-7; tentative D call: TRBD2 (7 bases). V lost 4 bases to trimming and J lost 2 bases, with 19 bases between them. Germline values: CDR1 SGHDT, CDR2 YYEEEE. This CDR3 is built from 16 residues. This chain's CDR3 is CASSLRRDYRAYEQYF. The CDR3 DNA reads TGTGCCAGCAGCCTAAGAAGGGACTACAGGGCCTACGAGCAGTACTTC.

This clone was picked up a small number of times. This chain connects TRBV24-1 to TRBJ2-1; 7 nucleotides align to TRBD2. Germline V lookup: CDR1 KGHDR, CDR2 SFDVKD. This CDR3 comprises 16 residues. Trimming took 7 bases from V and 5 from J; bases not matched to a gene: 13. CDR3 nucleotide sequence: TGTGCCACCAGGGGAGGGACTACAAGTCGGGACAATGAGCAGTTCTTC. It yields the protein CATRGGTTSRDNEQFF.

CDR3 residues: CASSFRISGANVLTF. CDR3 DNA: TGTGCCAGCAGTTTTAGAATCTCTGGGGCCAACGTCCTGACTTTC. The rearrangement joins TRBV27 to TRBJ2-6; D unresolved. Germline CDR1 and CDR2: MNHEY and SMNVEV (reference sequence). Trimming removed 3 bases from V and 0 bases from J, with 6 bases in between. There are 15 residues in the CDR3.

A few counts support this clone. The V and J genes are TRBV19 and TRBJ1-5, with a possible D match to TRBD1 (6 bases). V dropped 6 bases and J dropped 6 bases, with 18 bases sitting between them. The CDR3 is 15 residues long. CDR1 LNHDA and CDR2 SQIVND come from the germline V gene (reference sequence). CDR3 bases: TGTGCCAGTAGAGAAACAGGGATGGCGGGTCAGCCCCAGCATTTT. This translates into CASRETGMAGQPQHF.

Here the CDR3 DNA reads TGTGCCAGCAGCCCGACTAGCGGGGGGAACTACGAGCAGTACTTC. This sequence encodes CASSPTSGGNYEQYF. J is TRBJ2-7 and V is TRBV9; TRBD2 agrees at 13 bases. V shed 4 bases and J 3 bases; nucleotides not matched to a gene: 4. Germline assignment: CDR1 SGDLS and CDR2 YYNGEE. CDR3 length equals 15 residues.

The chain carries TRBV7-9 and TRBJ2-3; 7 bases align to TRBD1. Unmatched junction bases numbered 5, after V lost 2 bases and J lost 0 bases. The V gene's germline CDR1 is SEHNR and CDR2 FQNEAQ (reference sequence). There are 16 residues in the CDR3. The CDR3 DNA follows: TGTGCCAGCAGCTTATGGTCGACAGGGAGCACAGATACGCAGTATTTT. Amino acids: CASSLWSTGSTDTQYF.

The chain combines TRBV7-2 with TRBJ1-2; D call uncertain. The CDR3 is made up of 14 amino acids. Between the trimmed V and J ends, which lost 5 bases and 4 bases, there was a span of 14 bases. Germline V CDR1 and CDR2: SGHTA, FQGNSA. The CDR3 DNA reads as TGTGCCAGCAGCGAGTCGGGCGGACCCTATGGCTACACCTTC. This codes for CASSESGGPYGYTF.

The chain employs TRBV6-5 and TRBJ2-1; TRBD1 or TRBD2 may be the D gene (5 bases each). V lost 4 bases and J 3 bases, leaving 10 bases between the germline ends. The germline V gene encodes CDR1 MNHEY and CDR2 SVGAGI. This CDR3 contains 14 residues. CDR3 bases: TGTGCCAGCAGTTCAGGGACCGACTACAATGAGCAGTTCTTC. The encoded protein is CASSSGTDYNEQFF.